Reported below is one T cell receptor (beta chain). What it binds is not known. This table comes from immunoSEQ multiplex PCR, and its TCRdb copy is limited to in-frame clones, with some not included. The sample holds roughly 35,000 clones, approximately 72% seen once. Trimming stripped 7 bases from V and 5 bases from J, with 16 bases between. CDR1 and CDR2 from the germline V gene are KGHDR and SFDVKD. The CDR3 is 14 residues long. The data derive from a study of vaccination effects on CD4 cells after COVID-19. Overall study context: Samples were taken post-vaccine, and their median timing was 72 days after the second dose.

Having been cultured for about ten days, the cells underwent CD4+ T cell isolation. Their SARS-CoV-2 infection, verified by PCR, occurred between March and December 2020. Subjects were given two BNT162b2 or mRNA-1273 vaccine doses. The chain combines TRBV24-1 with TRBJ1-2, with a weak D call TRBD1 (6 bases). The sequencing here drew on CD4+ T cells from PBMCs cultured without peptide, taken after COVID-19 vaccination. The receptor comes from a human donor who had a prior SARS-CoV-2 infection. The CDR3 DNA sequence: TGTGCCACCAGCGGGACACCTGCAACTTATGGCTACACCTTC. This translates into CATSGTPATYGYTF.